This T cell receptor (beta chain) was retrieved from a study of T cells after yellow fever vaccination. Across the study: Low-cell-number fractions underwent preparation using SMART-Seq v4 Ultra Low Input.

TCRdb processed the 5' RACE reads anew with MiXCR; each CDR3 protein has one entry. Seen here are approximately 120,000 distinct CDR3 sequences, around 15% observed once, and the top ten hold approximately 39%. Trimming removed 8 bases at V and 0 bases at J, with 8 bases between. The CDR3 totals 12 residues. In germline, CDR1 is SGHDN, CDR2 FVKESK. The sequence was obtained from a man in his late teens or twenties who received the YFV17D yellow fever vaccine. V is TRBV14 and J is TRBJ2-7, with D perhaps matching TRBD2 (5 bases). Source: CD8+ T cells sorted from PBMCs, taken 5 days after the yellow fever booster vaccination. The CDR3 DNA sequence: TGTGCCAGCGGGGAGACCTCCTACGAGCAGTACTTC. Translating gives CASGETSYEQYF.